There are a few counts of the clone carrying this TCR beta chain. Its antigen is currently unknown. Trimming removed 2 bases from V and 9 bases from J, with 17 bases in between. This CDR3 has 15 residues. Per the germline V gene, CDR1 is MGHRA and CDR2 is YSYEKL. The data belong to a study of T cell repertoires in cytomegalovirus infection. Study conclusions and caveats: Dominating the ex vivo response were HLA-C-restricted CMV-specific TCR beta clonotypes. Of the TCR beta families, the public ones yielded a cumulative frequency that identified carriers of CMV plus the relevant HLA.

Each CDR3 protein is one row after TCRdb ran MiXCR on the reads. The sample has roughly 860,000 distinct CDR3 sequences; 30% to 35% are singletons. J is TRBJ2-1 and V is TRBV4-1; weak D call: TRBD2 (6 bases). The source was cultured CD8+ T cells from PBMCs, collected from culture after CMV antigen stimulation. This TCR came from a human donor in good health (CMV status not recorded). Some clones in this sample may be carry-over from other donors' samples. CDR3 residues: CASSQIRGSSFEQFF. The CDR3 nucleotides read TGCGCCAGCAGCCAAATACGGGGGTCGAGCTTTGAGCAGTTCTTC.